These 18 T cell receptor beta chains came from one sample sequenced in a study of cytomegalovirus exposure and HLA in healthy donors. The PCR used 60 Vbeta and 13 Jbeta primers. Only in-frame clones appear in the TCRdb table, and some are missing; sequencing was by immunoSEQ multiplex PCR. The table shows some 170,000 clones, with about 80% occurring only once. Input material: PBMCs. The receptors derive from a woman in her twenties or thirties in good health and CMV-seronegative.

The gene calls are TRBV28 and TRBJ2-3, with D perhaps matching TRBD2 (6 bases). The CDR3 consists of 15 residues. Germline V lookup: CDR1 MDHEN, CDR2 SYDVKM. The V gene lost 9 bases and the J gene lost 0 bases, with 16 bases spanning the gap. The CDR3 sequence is CASREGGESTDTQYF. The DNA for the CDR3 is TGTGCCAGTCGTGAGGGAGGTGAGAGCACAGATACGCAGTATTTT.

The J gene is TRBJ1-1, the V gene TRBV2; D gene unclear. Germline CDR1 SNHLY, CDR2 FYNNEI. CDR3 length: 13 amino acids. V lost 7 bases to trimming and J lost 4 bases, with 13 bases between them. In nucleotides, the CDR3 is TGTGCCAGCAAGGCGCGGTGGAGCACTGAAGCTTTCTTT. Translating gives CASKARWSTEAFF.

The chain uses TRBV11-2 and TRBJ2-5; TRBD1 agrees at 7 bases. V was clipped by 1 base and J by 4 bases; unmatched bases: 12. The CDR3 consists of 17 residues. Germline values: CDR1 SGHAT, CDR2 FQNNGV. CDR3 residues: CASSLVSGTVVGETQYF. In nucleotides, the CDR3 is TGTGCCAGCAGCTTAGTCTCCGGGACAGTTGTCGGAGAGACCCAGTACTTC.

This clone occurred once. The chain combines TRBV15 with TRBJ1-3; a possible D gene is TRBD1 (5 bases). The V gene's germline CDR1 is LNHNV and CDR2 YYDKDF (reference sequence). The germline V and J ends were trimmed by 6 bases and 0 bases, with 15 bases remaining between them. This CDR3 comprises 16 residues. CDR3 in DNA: TGTGCCACCAGAAGCCTTGACAGCCGCTCTGGAAACACCATATATTTT. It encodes CATRSLDSRSGNTIYF. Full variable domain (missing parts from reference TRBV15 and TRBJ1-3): DAMVIQNPRYQVTQFGKPVTLSCSQTLNHNVMYWYQQKSSQAPKLLFHYYDKDFNNEADTPDNFQSRRPNTSFCFLDIRSPGLGDTAMYLCATRSLDSRSGNTIYFGEGSWLTVV.

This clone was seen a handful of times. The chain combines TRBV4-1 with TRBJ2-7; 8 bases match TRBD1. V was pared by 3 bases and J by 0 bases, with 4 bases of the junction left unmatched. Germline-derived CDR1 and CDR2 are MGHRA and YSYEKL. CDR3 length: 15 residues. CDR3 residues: CASSQGQGASYEQYF. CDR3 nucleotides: TGCGCCAGCAGCCAGGGGCAGGGGGCCTCCTACGAGCAGTACTTC.

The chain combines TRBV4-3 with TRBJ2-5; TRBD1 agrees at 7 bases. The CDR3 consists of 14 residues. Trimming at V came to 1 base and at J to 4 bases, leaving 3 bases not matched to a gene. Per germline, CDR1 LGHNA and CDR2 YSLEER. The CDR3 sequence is CASSQGQGVETQYF. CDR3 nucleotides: TGCGCCAGCAGCCAAGGGCAGGGGGTAGAGACCCAGTACTTC.

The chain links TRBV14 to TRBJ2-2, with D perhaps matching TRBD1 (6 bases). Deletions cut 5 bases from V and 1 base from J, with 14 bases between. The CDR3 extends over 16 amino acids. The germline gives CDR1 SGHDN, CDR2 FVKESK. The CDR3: CASSSGQLKNTGELFF. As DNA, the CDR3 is TGTGCCAGCAGCTCGGGACAACTAAAGAACACCGGGGAGCTGTTTTTT. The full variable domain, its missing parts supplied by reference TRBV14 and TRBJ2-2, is EAGVTQFPSHSVIEKGQTVTLRCDPISGHDNLYWYRRVMGKEIKFLLHFVKESKQDESGMPNNRFLAERTGGTYSTLKVQPAELEDSGVYFCASSSGQLKNTGELFFGEGSRLTVL.

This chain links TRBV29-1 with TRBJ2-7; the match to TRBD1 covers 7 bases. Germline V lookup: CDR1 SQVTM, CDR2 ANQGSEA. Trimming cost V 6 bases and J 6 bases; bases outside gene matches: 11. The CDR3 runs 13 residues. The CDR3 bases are TGCAGCGTGGAACCGGACAGGCCCGGCGAGCAGTACTTC. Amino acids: CSVEPDRPGEQYF.

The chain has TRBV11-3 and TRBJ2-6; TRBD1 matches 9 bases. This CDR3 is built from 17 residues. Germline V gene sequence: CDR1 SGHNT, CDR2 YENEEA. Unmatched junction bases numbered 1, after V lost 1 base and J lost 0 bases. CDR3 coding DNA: TGTGCCAGCAGCTTAGGGACAGGGGTCTCTGGGGCCAACGTCCTGACTTTC. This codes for CASSLGTGVSGANVLTF.

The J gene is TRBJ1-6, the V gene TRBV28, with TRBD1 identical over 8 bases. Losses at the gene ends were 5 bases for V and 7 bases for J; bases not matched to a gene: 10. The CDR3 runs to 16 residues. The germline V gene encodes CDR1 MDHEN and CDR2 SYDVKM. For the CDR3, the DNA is TGTGCCAGCAGTCTAGGACCCGGGACAGGAAATTCACCCCTCCACTTT. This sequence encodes CASSLGPGTGNSPLHF.

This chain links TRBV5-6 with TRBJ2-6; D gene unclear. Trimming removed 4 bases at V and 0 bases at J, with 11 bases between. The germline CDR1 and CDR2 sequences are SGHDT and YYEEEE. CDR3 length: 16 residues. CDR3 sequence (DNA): TGTGCCAGCAGCCTGGATCCGGGCTCTGGGGCCAACGTCCTGACTTTC. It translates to CASSLDPGSGANVLTF.

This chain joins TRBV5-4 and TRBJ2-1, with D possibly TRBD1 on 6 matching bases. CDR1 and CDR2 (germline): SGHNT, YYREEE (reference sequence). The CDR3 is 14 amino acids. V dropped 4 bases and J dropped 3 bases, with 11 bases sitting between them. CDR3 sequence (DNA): TGTGCCAGCAGCCCCCCAGGGGTCTACAATGAGCAGTTCTTC. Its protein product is CASSPPGVYNEQFF.

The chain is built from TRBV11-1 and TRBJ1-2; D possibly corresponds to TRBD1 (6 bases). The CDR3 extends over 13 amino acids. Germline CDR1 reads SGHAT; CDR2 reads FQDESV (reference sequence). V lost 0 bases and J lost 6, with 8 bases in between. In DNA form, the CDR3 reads TGTGCCAGCAGCTTAGCACAGGGAAATGGCTACACCTTC. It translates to CASSLAQGNGYTF.

CDR3 in DNA: TGTGCCAGCAGTGAATATGAGGGTGCGGAAAACATTCAGTACTTC. This sequence encodes CASSEYEGAENIQYF. The chain couples TRBV25-1 to TRBJ2-4, with D possibly being TRBD2 (5 bases). The V end was cut by 0 bases, the J end by 5 bases, with 11 bases between. The CDR3 loop spans 15 amino acids. CDR1 is MGHDK, CDR2 SYGVNS, per germline.

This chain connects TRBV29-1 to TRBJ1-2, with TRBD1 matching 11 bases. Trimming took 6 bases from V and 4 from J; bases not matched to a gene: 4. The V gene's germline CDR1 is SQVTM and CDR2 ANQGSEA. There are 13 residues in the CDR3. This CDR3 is CSVGQGASYGYTF. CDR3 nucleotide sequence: TGCAGCGTCGGACAGGGGGCTTCCTATGGCTACACCTTC.

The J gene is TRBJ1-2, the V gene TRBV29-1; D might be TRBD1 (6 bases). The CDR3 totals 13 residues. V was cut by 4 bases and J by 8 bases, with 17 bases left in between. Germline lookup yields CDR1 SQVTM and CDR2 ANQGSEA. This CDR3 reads CSVGTAKGYGYTF. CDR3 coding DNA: TGCAGCGTTGGGACAGCAAAGGGGTACGGCTACACCTTC.

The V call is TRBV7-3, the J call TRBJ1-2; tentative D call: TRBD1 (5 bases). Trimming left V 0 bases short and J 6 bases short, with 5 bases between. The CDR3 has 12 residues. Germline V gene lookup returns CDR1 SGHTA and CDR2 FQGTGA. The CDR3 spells CASSLTGDGYTF. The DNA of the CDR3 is TGTGCCAGCAGCTTAACAGGGGATGGCTACACCTTC.

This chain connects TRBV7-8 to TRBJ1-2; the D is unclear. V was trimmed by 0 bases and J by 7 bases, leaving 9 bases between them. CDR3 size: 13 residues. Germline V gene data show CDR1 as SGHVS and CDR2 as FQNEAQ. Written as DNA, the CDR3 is TGTGCCAGCAGCTTAGCATGGTCGCGTGGCTACACCTTC. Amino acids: CASSLAWSRGYTF.